This T cell receptor beta chain was documented in a study of T cells after yellow fever vaccination. This clonotype was seen a handful of times. TCRdb used MiXCR to reprocess the 5' RACE reads, holding one entry per CDR3 protein. The sample carries 250,000 to 300,000 distinct CDR3 sequences, 8.5% to 10% recorded once. The germline CDR1 and CDR2 sequences are SGHTA and FQGTGA. This CDR3 is 16 amino acids long. Trimming shortened V by 2 bases and J by 1 base, and 11 bases separated the two germline ends. Sample: CD4+ T cells sorted from PBMCs, taken 5 days after the yellow fever booster vaccination. The receptor comes from a man aged 18-30 years who received the YFV17D yellow fever vaccine. The chain has TRBV7-3 and TRBJ2-2; no clear D gene. The CDR3 loop is CASSLRYAVNTGELFF. The CDR3 DNA reads TGTGCCAGCAGCTTACGCTATGCGGTGAACACCGGGGAGCTGTTTTTT.